This T cell receptor (beta chain) was identified in a study of T cell responses to AZD1222 COVID-19 vaccine. TCRdb keeps only in-frame clones here, not all; method: immunoSEQ multiplex PCR. The sample comprises some 280,000 clones, about 94% of which are singletons, and roughly 0.51% rests with the top ten. Worth noting for this clone: Its specificity is unknown.

Study observations and caveats: Spike-wide vaccine-associated CD4 TCRs dominated at 160-218 and 743-854. Donors were chiefly white British, with a greater number of females, and clonal diversity was perhaps underestimated. Repertoire sampling happened only post peak T cell response. Of the AZD1222 recipients, only five to seven were seropositive at baseline.

Losses at the gene ends were 4 bases for V and 3 bases for J; bases not matched to a gene: 4. The CDR3 length is 14 residues. The germline CDR1 and CDR2 sequences are KGHSH and LQKENI. The sequences come from peripheral blood, collected 28 days after the second AZD1222 dose. The chain employs TRBV18 and TRBJ2-5; 8 bases align to TRBD1. The clonotype comes from an adult who received the AZD1222 COVID-19 vaccine. In DNA form, the CDR3 reads TGTGCCAGCTCACTTTCGACAGGGGAAGAGACCCAGTACTTC. Translated, it gives CASSLSTGEETQYF. The whole variable domain, remainder taken from reference TRBV18 and TRBJ2-5, is NAGVMQNPRHLVRRRGQEARLRCSPMKGHSHVYWYRQLPEEGLKFMVYLQKENIIDESGMPKERFSAEFPKEGPSILRIQQVVRGDSAAYFCASSLSTGEETQYFGPGTRLLVL.